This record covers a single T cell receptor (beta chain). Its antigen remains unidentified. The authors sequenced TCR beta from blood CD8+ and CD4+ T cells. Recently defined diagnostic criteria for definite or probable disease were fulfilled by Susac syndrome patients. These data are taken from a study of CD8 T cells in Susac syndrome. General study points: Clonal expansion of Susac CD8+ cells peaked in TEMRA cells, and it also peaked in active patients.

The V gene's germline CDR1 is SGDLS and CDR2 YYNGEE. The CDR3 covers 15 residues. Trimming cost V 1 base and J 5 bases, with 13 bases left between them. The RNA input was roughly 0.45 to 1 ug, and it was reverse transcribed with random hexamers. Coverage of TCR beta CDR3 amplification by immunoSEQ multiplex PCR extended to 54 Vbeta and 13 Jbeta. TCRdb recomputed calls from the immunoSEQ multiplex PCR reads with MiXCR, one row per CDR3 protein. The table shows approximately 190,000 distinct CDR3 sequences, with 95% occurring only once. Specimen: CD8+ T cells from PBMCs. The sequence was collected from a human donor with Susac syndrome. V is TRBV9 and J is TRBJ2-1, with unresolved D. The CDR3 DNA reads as TGTGCCAGCAGCGTATGGGGTAAGCAGGACAATGAGCAGTTCTTC. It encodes CASSVWGKQDNEQFF.